This T cell receptor beta chain was recovered during a study of blood T cells in healthy people across ages. General study findings and limits: More naive CD4+ cells and higher diversity marked long-lived donors relative to aged donors.

CDR1 and CDR2 (germline): SGDLS, YYNGEE. The CDR3 runs to 14 residues. V lost 0 bases and J lost 0, with 7 bases in between. Combining a sample-barcoded 5' primer with a J-beta primer mix, a second PCR ran for roughly 6 to 11 cycles. Each cDNA molecule carried a tag from a template-switch adaptor that contained 12 random nucleotides. Each CDR3 protein gets one entry after TCRdb re-called the 5' RACE reads with MiXCR. This table has more than 500,000 distinct CDR3 sequences, about 27% appearing once. This clonotype has a handful of counts. Its specificity is not known. This same sample was also taken into another study, of T cells of mothers and their children. From that study: The TCR beta CDR3 read count exceeded 8.5 million for each mother and was several million for each child.

Material for sequencing was blood. This chain connects TRBV9 to TRBJ2-7, with unresolved D. The TCR comes from a boy aged 2 to 10 in good health. The CDR3 spells CASSVDLYSYEQYF. The CDR3 nucleotides read TGTGCCAGCAGCGTAGACCTATACTCCTACGAGCAGTACTTC.